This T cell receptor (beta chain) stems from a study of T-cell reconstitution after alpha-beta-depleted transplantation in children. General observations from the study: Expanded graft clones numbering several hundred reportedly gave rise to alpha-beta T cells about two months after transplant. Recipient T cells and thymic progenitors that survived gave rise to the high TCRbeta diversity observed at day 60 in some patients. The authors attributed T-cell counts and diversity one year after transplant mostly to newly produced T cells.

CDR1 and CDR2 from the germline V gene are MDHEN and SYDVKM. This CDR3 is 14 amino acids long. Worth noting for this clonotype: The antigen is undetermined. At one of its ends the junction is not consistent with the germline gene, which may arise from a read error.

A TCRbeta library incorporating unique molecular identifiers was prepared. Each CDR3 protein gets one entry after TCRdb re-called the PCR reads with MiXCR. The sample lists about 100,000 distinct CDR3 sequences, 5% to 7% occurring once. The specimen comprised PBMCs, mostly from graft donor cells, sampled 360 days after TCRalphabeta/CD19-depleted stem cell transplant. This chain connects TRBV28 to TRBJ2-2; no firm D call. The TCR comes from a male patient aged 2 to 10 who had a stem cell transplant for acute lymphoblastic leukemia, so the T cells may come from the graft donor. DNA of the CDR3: TGTGCCAGCAGCATGACGGGCAACACCGCGGAGCTGTTTTTT. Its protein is CASSMTGNTAELFF.